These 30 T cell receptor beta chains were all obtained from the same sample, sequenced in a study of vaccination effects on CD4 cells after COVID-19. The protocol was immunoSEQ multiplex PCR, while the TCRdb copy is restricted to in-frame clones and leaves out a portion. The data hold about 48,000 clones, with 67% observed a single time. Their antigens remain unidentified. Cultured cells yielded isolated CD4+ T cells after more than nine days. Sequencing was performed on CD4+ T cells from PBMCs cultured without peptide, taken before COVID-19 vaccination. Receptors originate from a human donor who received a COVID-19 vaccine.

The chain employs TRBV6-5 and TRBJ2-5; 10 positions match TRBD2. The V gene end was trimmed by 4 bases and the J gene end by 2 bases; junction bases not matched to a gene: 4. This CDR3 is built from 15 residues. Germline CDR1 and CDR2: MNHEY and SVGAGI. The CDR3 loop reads CASSSRTSGQETQYF. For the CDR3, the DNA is TGTGCCAGCAGTTCTCGGACTAGCGGACAAGAGACCCAGTACTTC.

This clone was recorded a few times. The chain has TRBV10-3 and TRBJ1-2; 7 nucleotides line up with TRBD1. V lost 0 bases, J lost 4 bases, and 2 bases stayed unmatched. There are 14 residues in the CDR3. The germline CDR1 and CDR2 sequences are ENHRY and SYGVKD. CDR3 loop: CAISESKGAYGYTF. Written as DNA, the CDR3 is TGTGCCATCAGTGAGTCGAAGGGGGCCTATGGCTACACCTTC.

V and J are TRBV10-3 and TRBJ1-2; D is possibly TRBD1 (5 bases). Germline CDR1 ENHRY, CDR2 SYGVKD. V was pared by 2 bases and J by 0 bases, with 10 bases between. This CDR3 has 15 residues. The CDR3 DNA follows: TGTGCCATCAGTGAGGGAGGGGCCACTAACTATGGCTACACCTTC. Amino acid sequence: CAISEGGATNYGYTF.

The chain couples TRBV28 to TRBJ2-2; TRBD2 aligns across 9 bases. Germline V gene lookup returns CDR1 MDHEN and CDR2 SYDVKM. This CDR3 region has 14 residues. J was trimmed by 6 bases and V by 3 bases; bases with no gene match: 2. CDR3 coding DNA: TGTGCCAGCAGTTTTAGCGGGGGATCCGGGGAGCTGTTTTTT. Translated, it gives CASSFSGGSGELFF.

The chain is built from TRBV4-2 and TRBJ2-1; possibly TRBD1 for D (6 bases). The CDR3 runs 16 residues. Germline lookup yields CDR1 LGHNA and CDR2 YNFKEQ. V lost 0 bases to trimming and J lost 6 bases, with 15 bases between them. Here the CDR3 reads CASSQELRQVGNEQFF. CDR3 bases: TGTGCCAGCAGCCAAGAACTGCGACAGGTGGGCAATGAGCAGTTCTTC.

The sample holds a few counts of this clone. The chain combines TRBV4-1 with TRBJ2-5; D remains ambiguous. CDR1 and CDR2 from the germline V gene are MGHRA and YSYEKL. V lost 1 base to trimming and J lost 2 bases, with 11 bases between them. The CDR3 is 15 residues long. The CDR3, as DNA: TGCGCCAGCAGCCAAGTCCGGCACCCTCAAGAGACCCAGTACTTC. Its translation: CASSQVRHPQETQYF.

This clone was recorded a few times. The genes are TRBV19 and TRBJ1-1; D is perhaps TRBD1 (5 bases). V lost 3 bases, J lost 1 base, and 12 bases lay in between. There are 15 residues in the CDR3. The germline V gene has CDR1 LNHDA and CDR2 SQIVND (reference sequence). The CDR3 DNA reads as TGTGCCAGTAGTATCAAAGGGGTGGGGAACACTGAAGCTTTCTTT. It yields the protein CASSIKGVGNTEAFF.

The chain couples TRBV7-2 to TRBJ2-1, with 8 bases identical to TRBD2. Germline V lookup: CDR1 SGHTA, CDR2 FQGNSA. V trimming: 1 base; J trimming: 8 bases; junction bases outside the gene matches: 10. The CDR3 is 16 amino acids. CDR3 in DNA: TGTGCCAGCAGCTTAGAAGGGACTAGGGGAGTTGATGAGCAGTTCTTC. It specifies CASSLEGTRGVDEQFF.

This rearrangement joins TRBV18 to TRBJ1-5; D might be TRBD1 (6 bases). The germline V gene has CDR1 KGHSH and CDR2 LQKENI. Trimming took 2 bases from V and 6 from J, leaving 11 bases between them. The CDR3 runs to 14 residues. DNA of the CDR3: TGTGCCAGCTCACCAGGGGGCGGGGGTCAGCCCCAGCATTTT. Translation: CASSPGGGGQPQHF.

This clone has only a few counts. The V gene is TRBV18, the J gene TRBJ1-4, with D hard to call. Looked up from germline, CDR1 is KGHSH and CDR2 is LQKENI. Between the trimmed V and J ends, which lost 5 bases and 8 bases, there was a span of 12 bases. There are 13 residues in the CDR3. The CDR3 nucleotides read TGTGCCAGCTCAAGGGAATCGGGAGAAAAACTGTTTTTT. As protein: CASSRESGEKLFF.

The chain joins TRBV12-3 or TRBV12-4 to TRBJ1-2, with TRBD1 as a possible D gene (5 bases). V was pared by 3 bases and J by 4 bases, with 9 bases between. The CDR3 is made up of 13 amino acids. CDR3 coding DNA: TGTGCCAGCAGTTTTGACAGCAGCTATGGCTACACCTTC. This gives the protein CASSFDSSYGYTF.

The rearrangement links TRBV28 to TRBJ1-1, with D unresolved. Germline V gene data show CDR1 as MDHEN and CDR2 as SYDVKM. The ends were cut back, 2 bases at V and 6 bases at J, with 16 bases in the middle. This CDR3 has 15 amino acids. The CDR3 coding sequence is TGTGCCAGCAGTTTAATCCGTCAAAATGGGGCTGAAGCTTTCTTT. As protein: CASSLIRQNGAEAFF.

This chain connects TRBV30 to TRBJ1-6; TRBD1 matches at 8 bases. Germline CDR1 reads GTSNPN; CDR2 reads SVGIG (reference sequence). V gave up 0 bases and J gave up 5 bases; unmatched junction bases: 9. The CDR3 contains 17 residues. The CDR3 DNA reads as TGTGCCTGGAGTGTATTAACAGGGGGTATAAATAATTCACCCCTCCACTTT. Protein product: CAWSVLTGGINNSPLHF.

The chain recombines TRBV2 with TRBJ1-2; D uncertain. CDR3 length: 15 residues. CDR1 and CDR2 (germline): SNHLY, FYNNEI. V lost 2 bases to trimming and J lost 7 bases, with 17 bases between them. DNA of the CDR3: TGTGCCAGCAGTGAACTCGGCGGCACAAATGCTGGCTACACCTTC. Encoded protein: CASSELGGTNAGYTF.

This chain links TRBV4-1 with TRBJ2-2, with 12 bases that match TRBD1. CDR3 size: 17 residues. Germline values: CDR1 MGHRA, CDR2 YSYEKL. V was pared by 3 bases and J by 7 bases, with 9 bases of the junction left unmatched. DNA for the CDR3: TGCGCCAGCAGCCAGCCCCGGGGACAGGGGGCTATCGGGGAGCTGTTTTTT. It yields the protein CASSQPRGQGAIGELFF.

CDR3 in DNA: TGTGCCAGCAGTTACACCTCCTTTACCAGCTCCTACGAGCAGTACTTC. Its translation: CASSYTSFTSSYEQYF. The chain employs TRBV6-5 and TRBJ2-7; D remains unclear. This CDR3 has 16 amino acids. Trimming left V 2 bases short and J 0 bases short, with 14 bases between. CDR1 and CDR2 from the germline V gene are MNHEY and SVGAGI.

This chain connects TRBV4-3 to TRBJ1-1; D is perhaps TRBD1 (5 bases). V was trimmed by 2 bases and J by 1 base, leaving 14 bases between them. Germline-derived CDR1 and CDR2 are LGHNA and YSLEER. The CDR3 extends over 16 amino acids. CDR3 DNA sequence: TGCGCCAGCAGCCAATCACCCGCCGGGGGGAACACTGAAGCTTTCTTT. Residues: CASSQSPAGGNTEAFF.

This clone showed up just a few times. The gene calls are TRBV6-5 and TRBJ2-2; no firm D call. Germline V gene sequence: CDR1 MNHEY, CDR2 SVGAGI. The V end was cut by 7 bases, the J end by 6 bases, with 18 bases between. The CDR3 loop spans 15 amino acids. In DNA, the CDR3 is TGTGCCAGCATCGGAAGGGAAAAGAAGCCCGGGGAGCTGTTTTTT. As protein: CASIGREKKPGELFF.

CDR3 residues: CASNEGVGETQYF. CDR3 DNA: TGTGCCAGCAACGAAGGGGTAGGAGAGACCCAGTACTTC. V and J are TRBV2 and TRBJ2-5, with D tentatively TRBD1 (5 bases). This CDR3 is 13 amino acids long. The germline gives CDR1 SNHLY, CDR2 FYNNEI. Trimming pared 7 bases from V and 4 bases from J, leaving 13 bases between.

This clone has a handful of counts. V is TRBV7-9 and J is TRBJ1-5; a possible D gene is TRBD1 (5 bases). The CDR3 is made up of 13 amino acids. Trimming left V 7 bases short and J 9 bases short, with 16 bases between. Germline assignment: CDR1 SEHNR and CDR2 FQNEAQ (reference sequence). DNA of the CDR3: TGTGCCAGCACCCCGTTCGACCAGGGGCCCCAGCATTTT. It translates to CASTPFDQGPQHF.

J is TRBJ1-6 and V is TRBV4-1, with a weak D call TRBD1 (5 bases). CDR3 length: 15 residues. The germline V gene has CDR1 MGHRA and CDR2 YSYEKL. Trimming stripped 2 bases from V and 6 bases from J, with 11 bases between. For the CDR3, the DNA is TGCGCCAGCAGCCAACCTCAGGGTGGTAATTCACCCCTCCACTTT. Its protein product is CASSQPQGGNSPLHF.

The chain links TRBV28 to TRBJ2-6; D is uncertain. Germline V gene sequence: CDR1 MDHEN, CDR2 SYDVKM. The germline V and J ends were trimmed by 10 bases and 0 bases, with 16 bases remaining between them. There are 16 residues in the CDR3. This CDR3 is CATTRPLGSGANVLTF. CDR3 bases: TGTGCCACCACAAGACCCCTTGGCTCTGGGGCCAACGTCCTGACTTTC.

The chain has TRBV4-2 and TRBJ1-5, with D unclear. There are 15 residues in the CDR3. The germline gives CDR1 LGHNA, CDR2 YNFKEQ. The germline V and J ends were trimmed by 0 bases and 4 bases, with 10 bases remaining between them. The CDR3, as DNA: TGTGCCAGCAGCCAAGATAGGATGGGGAATCAGCCCCAGCATTTT. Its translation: CASSQDRMGNQPQHF.

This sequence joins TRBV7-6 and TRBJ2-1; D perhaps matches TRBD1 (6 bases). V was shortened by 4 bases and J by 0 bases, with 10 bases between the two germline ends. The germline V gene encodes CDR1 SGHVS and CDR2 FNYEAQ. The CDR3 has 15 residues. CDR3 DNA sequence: TGTGCCAGCAGCTCCGACAGGTCCTCCTACAATGAGCAGTTCTTC. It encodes CASSSDRSSYNEQFF.

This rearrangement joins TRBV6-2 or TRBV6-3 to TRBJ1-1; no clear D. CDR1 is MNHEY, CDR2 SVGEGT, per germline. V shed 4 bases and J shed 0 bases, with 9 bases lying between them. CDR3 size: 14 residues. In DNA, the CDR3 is TGTGCCAGCAGTTTAGCAGGCCTGAACACTGAAGCTTTCTTT. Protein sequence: CASSLAGLNTEAFF.

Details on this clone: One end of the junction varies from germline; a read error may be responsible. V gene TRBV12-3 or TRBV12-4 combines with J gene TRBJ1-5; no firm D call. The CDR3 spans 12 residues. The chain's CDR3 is CASSIAGQPQHF. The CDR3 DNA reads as TGTGCCAGCAGTATAGCGGGCCAGCCCCAGCATTTT.

The chain's CDR3 is CASSLRPSASYEQYF. CDR3 DNA sequence: TGCGCCAGCAGCTTGAGGCCTAGCGCCTCCTACGAGCAGTACTTC. The rearrangement joins TRBV5-1 to TRBJ2-7; a weak D match, TRBD2 (6 bases). The CDR3 is 15 residues long. Trimming cost V 1 base and J 0 bases, with 11 bases left between them. CDR1 and CDR2 (germline): SGHRS, YFSETQ.

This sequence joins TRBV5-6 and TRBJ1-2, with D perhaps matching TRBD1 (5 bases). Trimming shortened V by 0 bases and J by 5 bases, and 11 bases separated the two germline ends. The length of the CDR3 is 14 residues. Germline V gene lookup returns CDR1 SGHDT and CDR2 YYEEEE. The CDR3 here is CASSLGDREYGYTF. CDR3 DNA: TGTGCCAGCAGCTTGGGGGACCGAGAGTATGGCTACACCTTC.

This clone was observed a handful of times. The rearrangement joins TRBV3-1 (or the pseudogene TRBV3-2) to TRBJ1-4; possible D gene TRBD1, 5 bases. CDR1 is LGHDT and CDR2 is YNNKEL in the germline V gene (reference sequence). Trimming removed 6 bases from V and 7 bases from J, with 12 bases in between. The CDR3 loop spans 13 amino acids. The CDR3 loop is CASSSGTSEKLFF. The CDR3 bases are TGTGCCAGCAGTTCCGGGACGAGTGAAAAACTGTTTTTT.

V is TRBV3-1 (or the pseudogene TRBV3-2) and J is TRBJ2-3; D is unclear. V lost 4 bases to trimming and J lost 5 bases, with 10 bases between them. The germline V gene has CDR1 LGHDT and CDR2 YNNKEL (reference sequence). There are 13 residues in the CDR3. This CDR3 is CASSRPVGDTQYF. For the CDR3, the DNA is TGTGCCAGCAGCCGGCCGGTGGGAGATACGCAGTATTTT.